What follows are 29 T cell receptor beta chains derived from one specimen sequenced in a study of chemoradiotherapy in HPV16-positive cancers. Sequenced by immunoSEQ multiplex PCR; TCRdb stores in-frame clones only, minus some. The sample consists of about 68,000 clones, 88% of them appearing once. Specimen: blood, collected from a patient who underwent chemoradiotherapy. These receptors came from a human donor with HPV-associated anogenital cancer.

The gene calls are TRBV5-6 and TRBJ2-2; D gene unclear. CDR3 length: 12 residues. Looked up from germline, CDR1 is SGHDT and CDR2 is YYEEEE. The V and J ends lost 4 bases and 6 bases respectively, with 7 bases between them. This CDR3 reads CASSLPPGELFF. The CDR3 DNA reads as TGTGCCAGCAGCCTACCACCCGGGGAGCTGTTTTTT.

The rearrangement uses TRBV20-1 and TRBJ2-5; 7 bases fit TRBD2. Germline assignment: CDR1 DFQATT and CDR2 SNEGSKA (reference sequence). The length of the CDR3 is 11 residues. In DNA form, the CDR3 reads TGCAGCCTAGCGGCCCAAGAGACCCAGTACTTC. This gives the protein CSLAAQETQYF.

The J gene is TRBJ1-1, the V gene TRBV27, with a weak D call TRBD1 (5 bases). Germline lookup yields CDR1 MNHEY and CDR2 SMNVEV (reference sequence). This CDR3 has 13 amino acids. Trimming shortened V by 3 bases and J by 5 bases, and 10 bases separated the two germline ends. This CDR3 is CASSFSGGTEAFF. The CDR3 DNA sequence: TGTGCCAGCAGTTTTTCGGGGGGGACTGAAGCTTTCTTT.

Here the CDR3 DNA reads TGTGCCAGCAGTTTGGAAGGAAGGGGCACTGAAGCTTTCTTT. This sequence encodes CASSLEGRGTEAFF. This chain links TRBV28 with TRBJ1-1; a weak D match, TRBD1 (5 bases). V gave up 3 bases and J gave up 4 bases, with 12 bases separating them. The germline CDR1 and CDR2 sequences are MDHEN and SYDVKM. CDR3 length: 14 residues.

This clone was recorded once. The rearrangement links TRBV19 to TRBJ1-3; no firm D call. Trimming stripped 3 bases from V and 4 bases from J, with 7 bases between. CDR3 length: 13 residues. CDR1 is LNHDA and CDR2 is SQIVND in the germline V gene (reference sequence). The CDR3 reads CASSIRTGNTIYF. Written as DNA, the CDR3 is TGTGCCAGTAGTATTCGGACCGGAAACACCATATATTTT.

The J gene is TRBJ1-2, the V gene TRBV4-2, with TRBD1 matching 9 bases. This CDR3 comprises 15 residues. Germline V gives CDR1 LGHNA, CDR2 YNFKEQ. J was trimmed by 2 bases and V by 1 base; bases with no gene match: 2. Here the CDR3 reads CASSQVGTGNYGYTF. DNA for the CDR3: TGTGCCAGCAGCCAAGTAGGGACAGGGAACTATGGCTACACCTTC.

This clone was picked up one time. The V call is TRBV7-2, the J call TRBJ2-1, with 9 nucleotides matching TRBD2. CDR1 and CDR2 from the germline V gene are SGHTA and FQGNSA. Trimming at V came to 6 bases and at J to 7 bases, leaving 10 bases not matched to a gene. The CDR3 length is 15 residues. CDR3 nucleotide sequence: TGTGCCAGCAGATATCTGGCGGGAGGGGTAAATGAGCAGTTCTTC. Its protein is CASRYLAGGVNEQFF.

The genes are TRBV10-1 and TRBJ2-1; the D is unclear. V was cut by 0 bases and J by 6 bases, with 9 bases left in between. The CDR3 consists of 14 residues. CDR1 WNHNN and CDR2 SYGVQD come from the germline V gene (reference sequence). The CDR3 DNA reads as TGCGCCAGCAGTGAGTCGGTCCCAGGCAATGAGCAGTTCTTC. Its protein product is CASSESVPGNEQFF.

Only a few counts were recorded for this clone. Different DNA sequences within this sample yield the same CDR3. V gene TRBV6-1 combines with J gene TRBJ2-2; 10 bases map to TRBD2. With 4 bases clipped from V and 2 bases from J, the junction kept 7 bases outside the gene matches. Germline CDR1 MNHNS, CDR2 SASEGT. This CDR3 has 17 amino acids. The CDR3 DNA is TGTGCCAGCAGTGGGACCCTAGCGGGGGCCAACACCGGGGAGCTGTTTTTT. Its protein is CASSGTLAGANTGELFF.

About this clone itself: Germline and junction disagree at one end, which may indicate a read error. J is TRBJ1-2 and V is TRBV28; 7 nucleotides align to TRBD1. The germline V gene encodes CDR1 MDHEN and CDR2 SYDVKM. The CDR3 is 13 residues long. The CDR3 loop reads CATSAGTAYGYTF. CDR3 in DNA: TGTGCCACCAGTGCAGGGACAGCCTATGGCTACACCTTC.

This clone showed up just a few times. This sequence joins TRBV29-1 and TRBJ2-5; D unclear. Trimming cost V 3 bases and J 5 bases, with 4 bases left between them. Germline V lookup: CDR1 SQVTM, CDR2 ANQGSEA. This CDR3 is 10 amino acids long. CDR3 sequence reads: CSVEEETQYF. Here the CDR3 DNA reads TGCAGCGTTGAGGAGGAGACCCAGTACTTC.

V is TRBV11-3 and J is TRBJ2-1; D is ambiguous. The CDR3 is 13 residues long. The V end lost 5 bases, the J end lost 4 bases, and 9 bases lay between the germline ends. Germline V gene data show CDR1 as SGHNT and CDR2 as YENEEA. CDR3 sequence (DNA): TGTGCCAGCAGCACGGATCTTTACAATGAGCAGTTCTTC. Protein sequence: CASSTDLYNEQFF.

The chain has TRBV19 and TRBJ2-2; 9 positions agree with TRBD1. This CDR3 region has 17 residues. Germline-derived CDR1 and CDR2 are LNHDA and SQIVND (reference sequence). V lost 6 bases, J lost 6 bases, and 14 bases stayed unmatched. This CDR3 is CASRVPTGGRRAGELFF. In nucleotides, the CDR3 is TGTGCCAGTAGGGTACCCACAGGGGGCCGTAGAGCCGGGGAGCTGTTTTTT. The variable domain in full, with the rest retrieved from reference TRBV19 and TRBJ2-2, is DGGITQSPKYLFRKEGQNVTLSCEQNLNHDAMYWYRQDPGQGLRLIYYSQIVNDFQKGDIAEGYSVSREKKESFPLTVTSAQKNPTAFYLCASRVPTGGRRAGELFFGEGSRLTVL.

This chain connects TRBV30 to TRBJ1-1; no reliable D call. The CDR3 is 13 residues long. CDR1 is GTSNPN, CDR2 SVGIG, per germline (reference sequence). The V end lost 2 bases, the J end lost 6 bases, and 13 bases lay between the germline ends. The CDR3 is CAWSLFRVAEAFF. As DNA, the CDR3 is TGTGCCTGGAGTCTCTTTAGGGTTGCTGAAGCTTTCTTT.

This clone showed up just a few times. The genes are TRBV9 and TRBJ2-4, with 9 positions matching TRBD1. V dropped 4 bases and J dropped 10; count of bases not matched to a gene: 9. The CDR3 is made up of 14 amino acids. Germline CDR1 reads SGDLS; CDR2 reads YYNGEE. CDR3 coding DNA: TGTGCCAGCAGCCCCCCGGGACAGGGTAATATTCAGTACTTC. Translation: CASSPPGQGNIQYF.

This clone has more than one count but fewer than ten. The chain has TRBV15 and TRBJ1-3; TRBD1 aligns across 9 bases. This CDR3 has 15 amino acids. The germline V gene has CDR1 LNHNV and CDR2 YYDKDF (reference sequence). V was pared by 3 bases and J by 2 bases, with 2 bases of the junction left unmatched. CDR3 sequence (DNA): TGTGCCACCAGCAGGGGACAGGGTACTGGAAACACCATATATTTT. It translates to CATSRGQGTGNTIYF.

V gene TRBV5-1 combines with J gene TRBJ1-2; 10 nucleotides line up with TRBD1. The ends lost 2 bases at V and 7 bases at J; junction bases unmatched: 17. This CDR3 contains 18 residues. The germline gives CDR1 SGHRS, CDR2 YFSETQ. CDR3 in amino acids: CASSLGLNEGQGSGGYTF. The CDR3 region has the DNA TGCGCCAGCAGCTTAGGTTTAAATGAGGGACAGGGGAGTGGTGGCTACACCTTC.

The V call is TRBV6-4, the J call TRBJ2-2, with 7 bases lining up with TRBD2. The CDR3 runs to 15 residues. CDR1 and CDR2 (germline): MRHNA, SNTAGT. The ends lost 6 bases at V and 2 bases at J; junction bases unmatched: 6. The CDR3 DNA follows: TGTGCCAGCAGGCCTACTAGCGTTAACACCGGGGAGCTGTTTTTT. Translated, it gives CASRPTSVNTGELFF.

The chain employs TRBV5-5 and TRBJ2-6; D gene uncertain. CDR1 is SGHKS and CDR2 is YYEKEE in the germline V gene (reference sequence). Trimming shortened V by 0 bases and J by 0 bases, and 7 bases separated the two germline ends. This CDR3 region has 16 residues. DNA of the CDR3: TGTGCCAGCAGCTTGGTTTCCAGCTCTGGGGCCAACGTCCTGACTTTC. It encodes CASSLVSSSGANVLTF. The entire variable domain, with the rest obtained from reference TRBV5-5 and TRBJ2-6, is as follows: DAGVTQSPTHLIKTRGQQVTLRCSPISGHKSVSWYQQVLGQGPQFIFQYYEKEERGRGNFPDRFSARQFPNYSSELNVNALLLGDSALYLCASSLVSSSGANVLTFGAGSRLTVL.

This clone was counted between two and nine times. This chain links TRBV18 with TRBJ1-2, with 10 bases lining up with TRBD1. This CDR3 spans 17 amino acids. Germline V gives CDR1 KGHSH, CDR2 LQKENI. V shed 3 bases and J 6 bases; nucleotides not matched to a gene: 13. Here the CDR3 reads CASSPSGTGVLVNGYTF. The CDR3 DNA sequence: TGTGCCAGCTCACCTTCCGGGACAGGGGTTTTAGTGAATGGCTACACCTTC.

The chain couples TRBV11-3 to TRBJ2-5, with D possibly being TRBD1 (6 bases). This CDR3 is built from 13 residues. Looked up from germline, CDR1 is SGHNT and CDR2 is YENEEA. Trimming removed 5 bases at V and 5 bases at J, with 12 bases between. CDR3 sequence reads: CASSVSGAETQYF. CDR3 DNA sequence: TGTGCCAGCAGCGTCTCAGGGGCCGAGACCCAGTACTTC.

The gene calls are TRBV6-5 and TRBJ1-2; 9 nucleotides align to TRBD1. This CDR3 has 16 residues. The germline V gene encodes CDR1 MNHEY and CDR2 SVGAGI. V lost 1 base, J lost 7 bases, and 10 bases stayed unmatched. The CDR3 DNA reads as TGTGCCAGCAGTTACTATTCTTCCGGGACAGGGTTTGGCTACACCTTC. Translating gives CASSYYSSGTGFGYTF.

This clone was recorded once. The chain combines TRBV4-1 with TRBJ2-7, with D possibly TRBD2 on 6 matching bases. The germline V and J ends were trimmed by 0 bases and 3 bases, with 21 bases remaining between them. Germline V CDR1 and CDR2: MGHRA, YSYEKL. The CDR3 is 18 residues long. The CDR3 DNA follows: TGCGCCAGCAGCCAAGATGGGGGTTGGGGGGAGAAACGCTACGAGCAGTACTTC. It specifies CASSQDGGWGEKRYEQYF.

The chain links TRBV5-4 to TRBJ2-1, with TRBD2 identical over 11 bases. Trimming cost V 3 bases and J 7 bases; bases outside gene matches: 9. Per germline, CDR1 SGHNT and CDR2 YYREEE (reference sequence). The CDR3 consists of 16 residues. CDR3 sequence reads: CASSSLAGGLGNEQFF. CDR3 DNA: TGTGCCAGCAGCTCCTTAGCGGGGGGGCTTGGGAATGAGCAGTTCTTC.

The chain has TRBV27 and TRBJ1-4, with 11 positions matching TRBD1. Germline CDR1 and CDR2: MNHEY and SMNVEV (reference sequence). The J segment lost 7 bases and the V segment lost 4 bases, leaving 8 bases of the junction unmatched. The CDR3 contains 16 residues. The CDR3 DNA reads as TGTGCCAGCAGTTCGCCTGTAGGGACAGGGGGTGAAAAACTGTTTTTT. Its translation is CASSSPVGTGGEKLFF.

The chain combines TRBV27 with TRBJ1-1, with TRBD1 identical over 7 bases. CDR1 and CDR2 from the germline V gene are MNHEY and SMNVEV (reference sequence). The CDR3 contains 14 residues. The trim removed 2 bases at V and 0 bases at J, leaving 0 bases unmatched. The DNA of the CDR3 is TGTGCCAGCAGTTTAAGGGGGCTGAACACTGAAGCTTTCTTT. Protein product: CASSLRGLNTEAFF.

This rearrangement joins TRBV7-9 to TRBJ2-3; no definite D call. Germline CDR1 reads SEHNR; CDR2 reads FQNEAQ (reference sequence). The CDR3 sequence is 13 residues long. The V gene lost 5 bases and the J gene lost 3 bases, with 9 bases spanning the gap. Written as DNA, the CDR3 is TGTGCCAGCAGCCTCATCGGTACAGATACGCAGTATTTT. Amino acids: CASSLIGTDTQYF. The full variable domain, its missing parts supplied by reference TRBV7-9 and TRBJ2-3, is DTGVSQNPRHKITKRGQNVTFRCDPISEHNRLYWYRQTLGQGPEFLTYFQNEAQLEKSRLLSDRFSAERPKGSFSTLEIQRTEQGDSAMYLCASSLIGTDTQYFGPGTRLTVL.

The CDR3 DNA follows: TGTGCCAGCAGCGCACGGAAGGGGGAGGATACGCAGTATTTT. Its translation is CASSARKGEDTQYF. The gene calls are TRBV11-2 and TRBJ2-3; tentative D call: TRBD1 (6 bases). V lost 5 bases and J lost 6, with 15 bases in between. Germline assignment: CDR1 SGHAT and CDR2 FQNNGV. CDR3 length equals 14 residues.

This rearrangement joins TRBV27 to TRBJ2-3; D unclear. Trimming took off 3 bases at V and 7 bases at J, with 11 bases between the two ends. Germline-derived CDR1 and CDR2 are MNHEY and SMNVEV (reference sequence). This CDR3 is built from 13 residues. The CDR3 is CASSFPPYHTQYF. The DNA of the CDR3 is TGTGCCAGCAGTTTTCCGCCGTACCATACGCAGTATTTT.